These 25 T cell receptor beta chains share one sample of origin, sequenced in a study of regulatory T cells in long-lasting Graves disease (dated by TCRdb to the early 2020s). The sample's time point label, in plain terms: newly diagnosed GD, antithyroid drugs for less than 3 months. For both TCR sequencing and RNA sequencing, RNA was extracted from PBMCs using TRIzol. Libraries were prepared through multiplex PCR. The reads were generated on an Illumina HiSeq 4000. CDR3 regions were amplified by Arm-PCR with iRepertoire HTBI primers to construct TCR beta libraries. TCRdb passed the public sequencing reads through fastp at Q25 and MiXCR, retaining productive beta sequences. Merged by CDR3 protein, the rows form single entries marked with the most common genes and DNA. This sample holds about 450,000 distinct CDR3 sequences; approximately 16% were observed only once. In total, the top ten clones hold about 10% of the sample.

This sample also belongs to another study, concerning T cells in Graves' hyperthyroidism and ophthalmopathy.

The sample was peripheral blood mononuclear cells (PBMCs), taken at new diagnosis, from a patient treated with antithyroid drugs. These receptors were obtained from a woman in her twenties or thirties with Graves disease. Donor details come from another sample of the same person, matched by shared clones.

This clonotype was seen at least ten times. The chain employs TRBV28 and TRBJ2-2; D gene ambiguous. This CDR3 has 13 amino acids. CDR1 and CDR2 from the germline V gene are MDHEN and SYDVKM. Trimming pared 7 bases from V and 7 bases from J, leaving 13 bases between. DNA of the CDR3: TGTGCCAGCATAACCGTTTGGGGCGGGGAGCTGTTTTTT. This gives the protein CASITVWGGELFF.

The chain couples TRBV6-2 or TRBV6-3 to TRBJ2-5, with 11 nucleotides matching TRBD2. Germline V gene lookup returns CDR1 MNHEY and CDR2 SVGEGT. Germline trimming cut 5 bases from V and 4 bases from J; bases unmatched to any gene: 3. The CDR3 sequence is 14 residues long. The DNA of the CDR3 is TGTGCCAGCAGTACTAGCGGGAGCGGAGAGACCCAGTACTTC. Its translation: CASSTSGSGETQYF.

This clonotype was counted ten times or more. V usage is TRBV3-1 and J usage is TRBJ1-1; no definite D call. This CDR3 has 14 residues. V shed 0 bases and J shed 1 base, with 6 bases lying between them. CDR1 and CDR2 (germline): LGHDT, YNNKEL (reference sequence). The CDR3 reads CASSQEAENTEAFF. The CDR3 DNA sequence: TGTGCCAGCAGCCAAGAGGCGGAGAACACTGAAGCTTTCTTT.

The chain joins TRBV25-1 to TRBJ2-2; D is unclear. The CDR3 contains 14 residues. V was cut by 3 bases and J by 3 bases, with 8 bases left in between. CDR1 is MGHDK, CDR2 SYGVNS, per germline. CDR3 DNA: TGTGCCAGCAGTGATATGGGTCACACCGGGGAGCTGTTTTTT. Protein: CASSDMGHTGELFF.

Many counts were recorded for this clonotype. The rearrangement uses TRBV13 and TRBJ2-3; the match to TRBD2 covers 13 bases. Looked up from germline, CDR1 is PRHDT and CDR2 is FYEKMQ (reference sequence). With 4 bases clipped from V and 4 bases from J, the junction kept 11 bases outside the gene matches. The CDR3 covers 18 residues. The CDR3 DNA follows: TGTGCCAGCAGCTGGACTAGCGGGAGATCGTCTGGCCCAGATACGCAGTATTTT. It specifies CASSWTSGRSSGPDTQYF. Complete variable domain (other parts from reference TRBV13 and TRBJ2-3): AAGVIQSPRHLIKEKRETATLKCYPIPRHDTVYWYQQGPGQDPQFLISFYEKMQSDKGSIPDRFSAQQFSDYHSELNMSSLELGDSALYFCASSWTSGRSSGPDTQYFGPGTRLTVL.

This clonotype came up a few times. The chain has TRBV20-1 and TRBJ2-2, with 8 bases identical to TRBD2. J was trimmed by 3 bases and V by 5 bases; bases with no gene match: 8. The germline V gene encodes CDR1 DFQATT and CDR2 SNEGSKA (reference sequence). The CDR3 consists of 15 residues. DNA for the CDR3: TGCAGTGCTCTTAATAGCGGGACGGACACCGGGGAGCTGTTTTTT. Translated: CSALNSGTDTGELFF.

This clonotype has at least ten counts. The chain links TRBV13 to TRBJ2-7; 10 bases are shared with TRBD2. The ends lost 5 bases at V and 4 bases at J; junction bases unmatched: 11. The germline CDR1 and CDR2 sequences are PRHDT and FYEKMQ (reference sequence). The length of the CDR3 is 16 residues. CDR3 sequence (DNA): TGTGCCAGCAGCACTGCAAGCGGGAGGGCCAAATACGAGCAGTACTTC. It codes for CASSTASGRAKYEQYF. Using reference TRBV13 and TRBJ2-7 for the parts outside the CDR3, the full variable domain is AAGVIQSPRHLIKEKRETATLKCYPIPRHDTVYWYQQGPGQDPQFLISFYEKMQSDKGSIPDRFSAQQFSDYHSELNMSSLELGDSALYFCASSTASGRAKYEQYFGPGTRLTVT.

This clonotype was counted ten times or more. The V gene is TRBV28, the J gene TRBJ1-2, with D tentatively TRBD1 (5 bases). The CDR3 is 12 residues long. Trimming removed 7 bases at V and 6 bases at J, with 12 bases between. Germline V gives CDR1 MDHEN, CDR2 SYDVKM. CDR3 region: CASTLGGNGYTF. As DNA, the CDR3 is TGTGCCAGCACCCTGGGGGGGAATGGCTACACCTTC.

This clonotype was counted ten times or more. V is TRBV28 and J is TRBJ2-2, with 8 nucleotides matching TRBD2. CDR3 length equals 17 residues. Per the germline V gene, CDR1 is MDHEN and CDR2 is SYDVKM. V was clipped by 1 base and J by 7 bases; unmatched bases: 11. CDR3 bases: TGTGCCAGCAGTTTATTAATAAGCGGGAGTTCTCACGGGGAGCTGTTTTTT. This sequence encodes CASSLLISGSSHGELFF.

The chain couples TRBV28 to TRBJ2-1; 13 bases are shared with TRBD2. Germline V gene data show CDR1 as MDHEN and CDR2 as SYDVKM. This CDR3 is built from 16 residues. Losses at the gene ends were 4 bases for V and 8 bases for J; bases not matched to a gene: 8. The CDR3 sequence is CASSSLLAGGPHEQFF. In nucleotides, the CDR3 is TGTGCCAGCAGTTCTCTACTAGCGGGAGGGCCCCATGAGCAGTTCTTC.

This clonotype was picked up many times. The CDR3 here is CASSLGVADDSNQPQHF. The CDR3 nucleotides read TGTGCCAGCAGCTTAGGGGTGGCGGACGATAGCAATCAGCCCCAGCATTTT. V is TRBV11-2 and J is TRBJ1-5, with D uncertain. V dropped 1 base and J dropped 0 bases, with 13 bases sitting between them. CDR3 length: 17 residues. The V gene's germline CDR1 is SGHAT and CDR2 FQNNGV.

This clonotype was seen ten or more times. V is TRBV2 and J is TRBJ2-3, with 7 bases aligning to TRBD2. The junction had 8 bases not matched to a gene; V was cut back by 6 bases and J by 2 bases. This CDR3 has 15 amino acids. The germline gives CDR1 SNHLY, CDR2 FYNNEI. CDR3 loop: CASRAWGGSTDTQYF. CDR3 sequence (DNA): TGTGCCAGCAGGGCCTGGGGGGGGTCCACAGATACGCAGTATTTT.

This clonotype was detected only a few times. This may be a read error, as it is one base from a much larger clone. This CDR3 reads CASSEGRSHTGKLFF. The DNA for the CDR3 is TGTGCCAGCAGTGAAGGGCGCAGCCACACCGGGAAGCTGTTTTTT. This sequence joins TRBV2 and TRBJ2-2, with D tentatively TRBD2 (5 bases). CDR1 SNHLY and CDR2 FYNNEI come from the germline V gene. The CDR3 consists of 15 residues.

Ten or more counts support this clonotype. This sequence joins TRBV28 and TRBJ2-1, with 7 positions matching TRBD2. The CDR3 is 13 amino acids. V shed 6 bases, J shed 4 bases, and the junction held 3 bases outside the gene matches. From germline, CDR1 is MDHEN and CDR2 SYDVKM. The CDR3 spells CASSGDYYNEQFF. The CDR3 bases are TGTGCCAGCAGCGGGGACTATTACAATGAGCAGTTCTTC.

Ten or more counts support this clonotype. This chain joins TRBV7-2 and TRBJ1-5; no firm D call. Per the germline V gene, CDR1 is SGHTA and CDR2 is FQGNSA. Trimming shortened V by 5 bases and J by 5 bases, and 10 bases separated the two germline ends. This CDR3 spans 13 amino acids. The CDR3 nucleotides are TGTGCCAGCAGCCCAGGATTATATCAGCCCCAGCATTTT. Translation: CASSPGLYQPQHF. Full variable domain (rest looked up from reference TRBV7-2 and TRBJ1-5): GAGVSQSPSNKVTEKGKDVELRCDPISGHTALYWYRQSLGQGLEFLIYFQGNSAPDKSGLPSDRFSAERTGGSVSTLTIQRTQQEDSAVYLCASSPGLYQPQHFGDGTRLSIL.

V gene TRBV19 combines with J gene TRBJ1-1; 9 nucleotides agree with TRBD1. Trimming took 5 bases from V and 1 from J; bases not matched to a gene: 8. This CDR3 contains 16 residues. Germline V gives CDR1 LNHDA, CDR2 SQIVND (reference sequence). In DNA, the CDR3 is TGTGCCAGTAGTCGCTTACCGGGACAGGGGAACACTGAAGCTTTCTTT. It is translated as CASSRLPGQGNTEAFF.

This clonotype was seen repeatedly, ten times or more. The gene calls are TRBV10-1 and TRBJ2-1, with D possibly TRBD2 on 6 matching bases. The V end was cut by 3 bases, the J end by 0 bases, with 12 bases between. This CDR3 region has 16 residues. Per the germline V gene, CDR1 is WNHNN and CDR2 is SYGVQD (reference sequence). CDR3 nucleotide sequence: TGCGCCAGCAGTGACGGTAGCGGACCCTCCTACAATGAGCAGTTCTTC. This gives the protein CASSDGSGPSYNEQFF.

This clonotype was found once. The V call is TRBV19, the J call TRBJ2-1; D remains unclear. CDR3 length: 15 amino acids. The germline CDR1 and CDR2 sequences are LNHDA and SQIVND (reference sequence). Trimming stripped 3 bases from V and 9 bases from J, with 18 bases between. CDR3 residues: CASSMSRGKIGEQFF. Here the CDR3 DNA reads TGTGCCAGTAGTATGAGTAGAGGAAAAATCGGTGAGCAGTTCTTC.

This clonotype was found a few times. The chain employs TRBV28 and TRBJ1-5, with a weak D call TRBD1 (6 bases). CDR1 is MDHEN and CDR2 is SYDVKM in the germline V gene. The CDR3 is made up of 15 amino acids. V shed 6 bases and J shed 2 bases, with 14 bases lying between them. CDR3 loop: CASRSPGHGNQPQHF. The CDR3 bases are TGTGCCAGCAGATCGCCGGGACACGGCAATCAGCCCCAGCATTTT.

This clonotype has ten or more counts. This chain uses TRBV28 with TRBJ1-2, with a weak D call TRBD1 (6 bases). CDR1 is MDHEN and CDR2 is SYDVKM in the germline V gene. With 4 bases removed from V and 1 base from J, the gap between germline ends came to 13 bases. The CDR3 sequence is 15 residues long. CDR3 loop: CASSSKGQLNYGYTF. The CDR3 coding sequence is TGTGCCAGCAGTTCCAAAGGACAGCTTAACTATGGCTACACCTTC.

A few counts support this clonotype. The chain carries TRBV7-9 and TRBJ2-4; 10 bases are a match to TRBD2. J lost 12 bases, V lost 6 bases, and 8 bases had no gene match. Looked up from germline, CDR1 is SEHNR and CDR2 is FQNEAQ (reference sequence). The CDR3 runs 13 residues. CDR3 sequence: CASSHSTSGYQYF. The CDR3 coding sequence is TGTGCCAGCAGTCACTCGACTAGCGGGTATCAGTACTTC.

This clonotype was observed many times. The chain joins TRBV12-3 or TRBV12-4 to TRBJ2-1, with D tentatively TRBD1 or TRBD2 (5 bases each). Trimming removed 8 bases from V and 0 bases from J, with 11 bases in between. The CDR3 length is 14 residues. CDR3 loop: CASHGAISYNEQFF. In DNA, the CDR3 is TGTGCCAGCCACGGGGCGATCTCCTACAATGAGCAGTTCTTC.

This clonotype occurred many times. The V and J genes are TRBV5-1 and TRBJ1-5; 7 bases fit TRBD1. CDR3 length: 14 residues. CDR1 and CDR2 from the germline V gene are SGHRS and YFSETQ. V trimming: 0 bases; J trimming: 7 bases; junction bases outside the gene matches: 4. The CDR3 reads CASSLVGGDQPQHF. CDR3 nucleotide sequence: TGCGCCAGCAGCTTGGTAGGGGGCGACCAGCCCCAGCATTTT.

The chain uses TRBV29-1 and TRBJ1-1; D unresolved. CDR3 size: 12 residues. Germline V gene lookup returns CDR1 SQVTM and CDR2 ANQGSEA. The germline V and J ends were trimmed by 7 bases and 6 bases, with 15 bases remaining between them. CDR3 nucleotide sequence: TGCAGCGGGGCACAGACACGCTCTGAAGCTTTCTTT. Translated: CSGAQTRSEAFF.

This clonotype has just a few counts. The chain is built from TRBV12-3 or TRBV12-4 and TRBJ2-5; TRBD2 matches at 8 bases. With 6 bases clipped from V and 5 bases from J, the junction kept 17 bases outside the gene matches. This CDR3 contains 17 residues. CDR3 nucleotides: TGTGCCAGCAGCTCTCTGAGGGCGGGAGGTTATGGGGAGACCCAGTACTTC. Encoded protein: CASSSLRAGGYGETQYF.